Sequencing of this TCR beta chain was carried out in a study of tumor and adjacent non-tumor tissue in lung cancer. Broader study findings: Top 100 clones took a larger repertoire share in normal lung. TCR diversity was significantly greater in tumor than normal lung tissue. Shorter survival was associated with higher TCR diversity in tumors.

The template was RNA from unsorted bulk tissue. Newly diagnosed lung cancer patients had thoracic surgery in China, August–late 2014, without prior chemotherapy. To note about this clonotype: The antigen is not known. Compared with germline, one end of the junction differs, possibly owing to a read error.

A modified ARM-PCR protocol with three rounds of nested PCR amplified TCRbeta. MiXCR, run by TCRdb on the multiplex PCR reads, gives a single entry per CDR3 protein. The sample has about 80,000 distinct CDR3 sequences, less than 75% seen once. Sequencing input: lung tumor tissue. The receptor comes from a woman aged 70 to 79 with non-small cell lung cancer.

CDR3 bases: TGCGCCAACAGCCAAGGTGGTCAACTCACCTCCTACGAGCAGTACTTC. Its protein is CANSQGGQLTSYEQYF. The chain has TRBV4-1 and TRBJ2-7; D is unclear. CDR3 size: 16 residues. Germline V CDR1 and CDR2: MGHRA, YSYEKL.